A selection of T cell receptor beta chains follows, all from one sample in a study of metastatic and nonmetastatic thyroid tumors. TCRdb re-clonotyped the PCR reads through MiXCR. The sample holds some 8,800 clones, about 40% seen once. The sample taken for sequencing was tumor tissue. These receptors were taken from a male donor with papillary thyroid cancer or a benign thyroid nodule (not recorded which). Some clones in this sample may be carry-over from other donors' samples. Each CDR3 is given with its conserved first and last residue. A D gene is named only where the DNA matches it firmly. For some rows the clone size is stated as once, few or many, or as a class when expanded; others skip it.

>.|TRBJ1-4|TRBV3-1|.
CASSRLGSINEKLFF
TGTGCCAGCTCCCGGCTCGGGAGCATTAATGAAAAACTGTTTTTT
>.|TRBJ2-7|TRBV7-9|TRBD1
CASSPGQSPYEQYF
TGTGCCAGCAGCCCGGGACAGTCCCCCTACGAGCAGTACTTC
>few|TRBJ2-2|TRBV28|.
CASTPDSPGTGELFF
TGTGCCAGCACTCCGGACAGCCCGGGCACCGGGGAGCTGTTTTTT
>.|TRBJ2-7|TRBV30|TRBD2
CAGREGITAQYF
TGTGCCGGACGGGAGGGGATAACTGCGCAGTACTTC
>once|TRBJ2-7|TRBV11-3|.
CASSWDTGYEQYF
TGTGCCAGCAGCTGGGACACGGGCTACGAGCAGTACTTC
>.|TRBJ2-1|TRBV6-6|.
CASSYSSSYNEQFF
TGTGCCAGCAGTTACTCTAGCTCTTACAATGAGCAGTTCTTC
>few|TRBJ1-4|TRBV6-5|TRBD1
CASSYSMGTGGEKLFF
TGTGCCAGCAGTTACTCGATGGGGACAGGGGGAGAAAAACTGTTTTTT
>many|TRBJ1-2|TRBV5-6|TRBD1
CASSLGDRGYTF
TGTGCCAGCAGCTTGGGGGACAGAGGCTACACCTTC
>medium-sized|TRBJ1-1|TRBV29-1|.
CSVDGKGGHSNTEAFF
TGCAGCGTTGATGGGAAGGGCGGTCACTCGAACACTGAAGCTTTCTTT
>medium-sized|TRBJ2-2|TRBV27|TRBD2
CASSLSAGRAPTGELFF
TGTGCCAGCAGTTTATCTGCCGGGAGGGCCCCCACCGGGGAGCTGTTTTTT
>.|TRBJ1-5|TRBV4-2|TRBD1
CASKGQGRTQPQHF
TGTGCCAGCAAGGGACAGGGACGGACCCAGCCCCAGCATTTT
>medium-sized|TRBJ1-1|TRBV2|.
CATAGGFTEAFF
TGTGCCACTGCGGGGGGGTTCACTGAAGCTTTCTTT
>many|TRBJ2-3|TRBV7-2|.
CAGSPGTLAMTQYF
TGTGCCGGCAGCCCCGGGACTCTGGCAATGACGCAGTATTTT
>few|TRBJ2-5|TRBV28|.
CASRWSPEGETQYF
TGTGCCAGCAGATGGTCCCCCGAGGGAGAGACCCAGTACTTC
>.|TRBJ1-6|TRBV5-6|.
CASSLGGRGNSPLHF
TGTGCCAGCAGCTTGGGGGGCCGGGGGAATTCACCCCTCCACTTT
>medium-sized|TRBJ2-1|TRBV5-1|.
CASSLLGAGAYNEQFF
TGCGCCAGCAGCCTCTTGGGGGCAGGGGCGTACAATGAGCAGTTCTTC
>.|TRBJ2-2|TRBV4-1|.
CASSQGGRGFGELFF
TGCGCCAGCAGCCAAGGTGGCAGGGGATTCGGGGAGCTGTTTTTT
>.|TRBJ2-7|TRBV6-1|.
CASRGGRPFSYEQYF
TGTGCCAGCAGGGGCGGGCGTCCGTTCTCCTACGAGCAGTACTTC
>medium-sized|TRBJ1-1|TRBV7-8|.
CASSLGDRRGTEAFF
TGTGCCAGCAGCTTAGGAGATCGACGGGGAACTGAAGCTTTCTTT
>.|TRBJ2-1|TRBV27|.
CASSFLASRNEQFF
TGTGCCAGCAGTTTTTTGGCTTCGAGGAATGAGCAGTTCTTC
>.|TRBJ1-2|TRBV18|.
CASSPVGSGNLYGYTF
TGTGCCAGCTCACCAGTCGGTTCTGGGAATCTATATGGCTACACCTTC
>.|TRBJ2-7|TRBV11-1|TRBD2
CASTNRGTSGTHEQYF
TGTGCCAGCACCAACCGGGGGACTAGCGGGACCCACGAGCAGTACTTC
>few|TRBJ1-2|TRBV6-2/TRBV6-3|TRBD1
CASRTGGARFGYTF
TGTGCCAGCAGGACAGGGGGCGCGAGGTTTGGCTACACCTTC
>medium-sized|TRBJ1-1|TRBV18|.
CASSPTSRRNTEAFF
TGTGCCAGCTCACCAACAAGTAGGCGGAACACTGAAGCTTTCTTT
>.|TRBJ1-2|TRBV9|.
CASSPGKPELYGYTF
TGTGCCAGCAGCCCAGGCAAACCTGAGCTCTATGGCTACACCTTC
>.|TRBJ1-6|TRBV19|.
CASSQLGGSDSSYNSPLHF
TGTGCCAGTAGCCAGCTGGGAGGGTCTGACAGCTCCTATAATTCACCCCTCCACTTT
>.|TRBJ1-1|TRBV7-3|.
CASSHDRNTEAFF
TGTGCCAGCAGCCACGACAGGAACACTGAAGCTTTCTTT
>.|TRBJ2-7|TRBV6-1|.
CASSLSLASYEQYF
TGTGCCAGCAGTTTGTCCCTGGCCTCCTACGAGCAGTACTTC
>.|TRBJ2-6|TRBV4-1|TRBD1
CASSQGGRGRLGSGANVLTF
TGCGCCAGCAGCCAAGGGGGTAGGGGGCGCTTGGGCTCTGGGGCCAACGTCCTGACTTTC
>.|TRBJ1-3|TRBV9|.
CASSVEVGKGNTIYF
TGTGCCAGCAGCGTAGAGGTGGGGAAGGGAAACACCATATATTTT
>.|TRBJ2-5|TRBV7-7|TRBD1
CASSRGQAQETQYF
TGTGCTAGCAGCCGGGGACAGGCCCAAGAGACCCAGTACTTC
>.|TRBJ2-7|TRBV2|.
CASRTDTQSYEQYF
TGTGCCAGCCGGACGGACACCCAATCCTACGAGCAGTACTTC
>medium-sized|TRBJ1-6|TRBV7-8|.
CASSFDSTPLHF
TGTGCCAGCAGCTTTGACTCAACTCCCCTCCACTTT
>once|TRBJ2-2|TRBV10-3|.
CAISESEYNTGELFF
TGTGCCATCAGTGAGTCTGAATATAACACCGGGGAGCTTTTTTTT
>medium-sized|TRBJ2-1|TRBV6-2/TRBV6-3|.
CASADLPTTYNEQFF
TGTGCCAGCGCCGACCTCCCCACCACCTACAATGAGCAGTTCTTC
>.|TRBJ2-7|TRBV20-1|.
CSAPSGRLAYEQYF
TGCAGTGCTCCATCGGGACGCCTCGCCTACGAGCAGTACTTC
>few|TRBJ2-1|TRBV28|.
CASSLSGTKQFF
TGTGCCAGCAGTTTGTCCGGGACCAAACAGTTCTTC
>.|TRBJ2-7|TRBV15|TRBD2
CATSRGGAGDSYEQYF
TGTGCCACCAGCAGAGGGGGAGCGGGGGACTCCTACGAGCAGTACTTC
>.|TRBJ2-7|TRBV7-2|TRBD2
CASSSLLAGYTEQYF
TGTGCCAGCAGCTCCCTACTAGCGGGATATACCGAGCAGTACTTC
>.|TRBJ2-1|TRBV20-1|.
CSARDHVVADNEQFF
TGCAGTGCTAGAGATCACGTGGTAGCGGACAATGAGCAGTTCTTC
>few|TRBJ2-7|TRBV5-1|.
CASSPFRVNEQYF
TGCGCCAGCAGCCCCTTCCGTGTTAACGAGCAGTACTTC
>few|TRBJ2-5|TRBV6-1|.
CASSFMSGGAGETQYF
TGTGCCAGTAGCTTTATGTCCGGGGGCGCGGGGGAGACCCAGTACTTC
>.|TRBJ1-6|TRBV30|.
CAWSVKPANSPLHF
TGTGCCTGGAGTGTAAAACCAGCGAATTCACCCCTCCACTTT
>medium-sized|TRBJ2-5|TRBV20-1|.
CSARKGVTETQYF
TGCAGTGCTAGAAAAGGGGTTACTGAGACCCAGTACTTC
>.|TRBJ2-2|TRBV11-1|TRBD1
CASSSTGPGGPTGELFF
TGTGCCAGCAGCTCCACCGGCCCAGGGGGCCCCACCGGTGAGCTGTTTTTT
>few|TRBJ1-3|TRBV7-9|.
CASCGGNTIYF
TGTGCCAGCTGCGGTGGAAACACCATATATTTC
>few|TRBJ2-2|TRBV6-1|TRBD1
CASRDGTGVTGELFF
TGTGCCAGCAGAGACGGGACAGGGGTCACCGGGGAGCTGTTTTTT
>large|TRBJ2-1|TRBV5-1|TRBD2
CASSLPLVFGGRRTYNEQFF
TGCGCCAGCAGCTTGCCTTTAGTCTTCGGCGGGAGGAGAACCTACAATGAGCAGTTCTTC
>.|TRBJ2-3|TRBV5-1|.
CASSLGGQGSTDTQYF
TGCGCCAGCAGCTTGGGCGGGCAGGGTAGCACAGATACGCAGTATTTT
>.|TRBJ2-7|TRBV20-1|TRBD2
CSAFSGRAYEQYF
TGCAGTGCATTTAGCGGGAGAGCCTACGAGCAGTACTTC